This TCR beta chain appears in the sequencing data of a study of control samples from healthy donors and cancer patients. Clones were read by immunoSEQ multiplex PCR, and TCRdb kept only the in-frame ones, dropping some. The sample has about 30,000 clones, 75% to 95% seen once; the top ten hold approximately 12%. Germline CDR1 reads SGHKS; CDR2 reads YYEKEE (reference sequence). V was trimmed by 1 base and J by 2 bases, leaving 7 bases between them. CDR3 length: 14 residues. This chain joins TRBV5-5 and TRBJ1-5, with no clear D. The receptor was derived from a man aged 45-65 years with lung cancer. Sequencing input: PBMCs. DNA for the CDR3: TGTGCCAGCAGCTTGCTAAGGGGCAATCAGCCCCAGCATTTT. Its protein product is CASSLLRGNQPQHF.